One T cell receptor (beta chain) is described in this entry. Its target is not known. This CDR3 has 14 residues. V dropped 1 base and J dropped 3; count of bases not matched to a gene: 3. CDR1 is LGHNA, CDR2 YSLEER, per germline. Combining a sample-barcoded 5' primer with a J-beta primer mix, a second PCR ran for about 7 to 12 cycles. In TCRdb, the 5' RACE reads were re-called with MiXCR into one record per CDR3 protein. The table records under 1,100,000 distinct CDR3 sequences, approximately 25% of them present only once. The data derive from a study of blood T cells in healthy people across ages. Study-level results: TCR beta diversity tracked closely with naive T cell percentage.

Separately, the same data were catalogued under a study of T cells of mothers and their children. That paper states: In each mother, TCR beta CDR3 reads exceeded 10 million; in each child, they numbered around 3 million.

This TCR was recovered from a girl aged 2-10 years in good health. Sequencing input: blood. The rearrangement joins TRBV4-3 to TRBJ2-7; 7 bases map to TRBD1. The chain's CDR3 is CASSQGGQLYEQYF. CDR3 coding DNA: TGCGCCAGCAGCCAAGGGGGACAGCTCTACGAGCAGTACTTC.